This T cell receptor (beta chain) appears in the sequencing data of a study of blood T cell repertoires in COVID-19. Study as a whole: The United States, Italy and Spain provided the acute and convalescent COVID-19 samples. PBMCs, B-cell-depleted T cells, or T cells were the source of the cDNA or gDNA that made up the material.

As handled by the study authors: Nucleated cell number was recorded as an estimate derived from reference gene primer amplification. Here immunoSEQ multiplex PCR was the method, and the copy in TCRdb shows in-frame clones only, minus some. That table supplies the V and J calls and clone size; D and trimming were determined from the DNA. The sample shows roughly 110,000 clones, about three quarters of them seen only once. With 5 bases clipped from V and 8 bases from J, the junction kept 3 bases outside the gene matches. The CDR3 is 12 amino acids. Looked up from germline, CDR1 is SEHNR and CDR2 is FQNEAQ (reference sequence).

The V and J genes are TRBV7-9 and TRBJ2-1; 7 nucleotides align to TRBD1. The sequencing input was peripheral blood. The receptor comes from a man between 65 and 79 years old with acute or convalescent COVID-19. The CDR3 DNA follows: TGTGCCAGCAGCCCGGGGACAGATGAGCAGTTCTTC. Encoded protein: CASSPGTDEQFF.